The 25 T cell receptor beta chains given below trace back to one sample, sequenced in a study of radiation and T cells in renal cell carcinoma. Profiling relied on immunoSEQ multiplex PCR, and the TCRdb table lists in-frame clones only, not all of them. The sample has about 120,000 clones, approximately 78% seen once. Specified time point: blood 2 weeks post-SBRT. Regarding treatment: 15 Gy SBRT to primary tumor, nephrectomy 4 weeks later. Material: blood, obtained from a patient whose treatment included radiotherapy and nephrectomy. The receptors come from a woman aged 60-70 years with renal cell carcinoma.

The rearrangement links TRBV9 to TRBJ2-2; tentative D call: TRBD2 (6 bases). Germline V gene lookup returns CDR1 SGDLS and CDR2 YYNGEE. This CDR3 region has 13 residues. V dropped 4 bases and J dropped 8 bases, with 12 bases sitting between them. CDR3 DNA: TGTGCCAGCAGCCCCCGGGGAGGAGGGGAGCTGTTTTTT. This sequence encodes CASSPRGGGELFF.

The J gene is TRBJ2-3, the V gene TRBV18; the match to TRBD2 covers 10 bases. Germline CDR1 KGHSH, CDR2 LQKENI. The length of the CDR3 is 15 residues. V was pared by 2 bases and J by 2 bases, with 1 base of the junction left unmatched. The CDR3 region has the DNA TGTGCCAGCTCACCAACTAGCGGGAACACAGATACGCAGTATTTT. Protein product: CASSPTSGNTDTQYF.

The chain is built from TRBV9 and TRBJ2-2; D is undetermined. In germline, CDR1 is SGDLS, CDR2 YYNGEE. The CDR3 spans 16 residues. Trimming shortened V by 3 bases and J by 4 bases, and 16 bases separated the two germline ends. The chain's CDR3 is CASSANRHLPTGELFF. The CDR3 region has the DNA TGTGCCAGCAGCGCCAACCGACACCTTCCCACCGGGGAGCTGTTTTTT.

This clone is a singleton in its sample. The chain uses TRBV9 and TRBJ1-3; D is undetermined. CDR3 length: 14 residues. Germline V CDR1 and CDR2: SGDLS, YYNGEE. The germline V and J ends were trimmed by 0 bases and 1 base, with 5 bases remaining between them. The CDR3 nucleotides are TGTGCCAGCAGCGTAGAGGGATCTGGAAACACCATATATTTT. Its translation: CASSVEGSGNTIYF. The full variable domain, in which reference TRBV9 and TRBJ1-3 provide the parts outside the CDR3, is DSGVTQTPKHLITATGQRVTLRCSPRSGDLSVYWYQQSLDQGLQFLIQYYNGEERAKGNILERFSAQQFPDLHSELNLSSLELGDSALYFCASSVEGSGNTIYFGEGSWLTVV.

The chain carries TRBV29-1 and TRBJ2-7, with a weak D call TRBD2 (5 bases). The V and J ends lost 8 bases and 4 bases respectively, with 12 bases between them. The CDR3 length is 11 residues. From germline, CDR1 is SQVTM and CDR2 ANQGSEA. In DNA, the CDR3 is TGCAGCACCCGGACTGTTTACGAGCAGTACTTC. It translates to CSTRTVYEQYF.

This rearrangement joins TRBV7-9 to TRBJ1-1; D unresolved. Germline V gives CDR1 SEHNR, CDR2 FQNEAQ (reference sequence). V lost 4 bases to trimming and J lost 12 bases, with 18 bases between them. The CDR3 runs to 13 residues. Here the CDR3 DNA reads TGTGCCAGCAGCTACCCCGGGCAAGTTGGGACTTTCTTT. This translates into CASSYPGQVGTFF.

The V gene is TRBV5-1, the J gene TRBJ2-3; TRBD2 aligns across 8 bases. CDR3 length: 15 amino acids. With 5 bases clipped from V and 0 bases from J, the junction kept 5 bases outside the gene matches. From germline, CDR1 is SGHRS and CDR2 YFSETQ. CDR3 in DNA: TGCGCCAGCAGACCTGGCGGGGGGAGCACAGATACGCAGTATTTT. Translated, it gives CASRPGGGSTDTQYF.

The genes are TRBV19 and TRBJ1-5; 10 bases align to TRBD1. Trimming took 1 base from V and 0 from J; bases not matched to a gene: 3. Germline CDR1 and CDR2: LNHDA and SQIVND (reference sequence). The CDR3 runs 17 residues. CDR3 bases: TGTGCCAGTAGTATAGCCGGGACAGGGGTTAGCAATCAGCCCCAGCATTTT. This codes for CASSIAGTGVSNQPQHF. Drawing the rest from reference TRBV19 and TRBJ1-5, the complete variable domain is DGGITQSPKYLFRKEGQNVTLSCEQNLNHDAMYWYRQDPGQGLRLIYYSQIVNDFQKGDIAEGYSVSREKKESFPLTVTSAQKNPTAFYLCASSIAGTGVSNQPQHFGDGTRLSIL.

The J gene is TRBJ2-7, the V gene TRBV28, with 7 bases matching TRBD1. The CDR3 consists of 13 residues. Trimming at V came to 6 bases and at J to 3 bases, leaving 5 bases not matched to a gene. Germline CDR1 and CDR2: MDHEN and SYDVKM. In DNA form, the CDR3 reads TGTGCCAGCAGCGACAGGGCGATCTACGAGCAGTACTTC. Protein product: CASSDRAIYEQYF.

The chain carries TRBV15 and TRBJ2-3; 14 positions match TRBD2. The junction had 9 bases not matched to a gene; V was cut back by 3 bases and J by 4 bases. Germline V gene lookup returns CDR1 LNHNV and CDR2 YYDKDF (reference sequence). CDR3 length: 18 residues. For the CDR3, the DNA is TGTGCCACCAGCAGGGCCGGGACTAGCGGGAGAATGCCAGATACGCAGTATTTT. It codes for CATSRAGTSGRMPDTQYF.

CDR3 in DNA: TGTGCCAGCAGTTCGACAGGAGCGAACACCGGGGAGCTGTTTTTT. Translation: CASSSTGANTGELFF. The V and J genes are TRBV6-5 and TRBJ2-2; weak D call: TRBD1 (6 bases). The V end was cut by 4 bases, the J end by 0 bases, with 9 bases between. The CDR3 runs to 15 residues. The V gene's germline CDR1 is MNHEY and CDR2 SVGAGI.

The V gene is TRBV18, the J gene TRBJ1-1, with 7 bases matching TRBD1. CDR3 length: 16 amino acids. V lost 0 bases, J lost 0 bases, and 4 bases stayed unmatched. The germline CDR1 and CDR2 sequences are KGHSH and LQKENI. The CDR3 here is CASSPPRGRVNTEAFF. DNA for the CDR3: TGTGCCAGCTCACCACCGAGGGGGCGGGTGAACACTGAAGCTTTCTTT.

J is TRBJ1-3 and V is TRBV7-6, with a tentative D call TRBD1 (6 bases). Deletions cut 5 bases from V and 2 bases from J, with 16 bases between. The CDR3 sequence is 16 residues long. The V gene's germline CDR1 is SGHVS and CDR2 FNYEAQ. The CDR3 loop reads CASSLKPGQAGNTIYF. The CDR3 DNA reads TGTGCCAGCAGCCTAAAGCCGGGACAAGCTGGAAACACCATATATTTT.

The rearrangement uses TRBV5-1 and TRBJ2-7; the match to TRBD1 covers 10 bases. Trimming took 2 bases from V and 3 from J; bases not matched to a gene: 14. Looked up from germline, CDR1 is SGHRS and CDR2 is YFSETQ. The length of the CDR3 is 18 residues. CDR3 bases: TGCGCCAGCAGCTTTCGACCCCCCGGGACAGGGGTCTTCTACGAGCAGTACTTC. Translating gives CASSFRPPGTGVFYEQYF.

The chain has TRBV5-1 and TRBJ1-1; D is perhaps TRBD1 (5 bases). CDR3 length: 15 residues. The V end lost 0 bases, the J end lost 4 bases, and 13 bases lay between the germline ends. The germline V gene encodes CDR1 SGHRS and CDR2 YFSETQ. CDR3 in DNA: TGCGCCAGCAGCTTGGGGGGCGACGGGATCACTGAAGCTTTCTTT. It specifies CASSLGGDGITEAFF. The full variable domain, in which reference TRBV5-1 and TRBJ1-1 provide the parts outside the CDR3, is KAGVTQTPRYLIKTRGQQVTLSCSPISGHRSVSWYQQTPGQGLQFLFEYFSETQRNKGNFPGRFSGRQFSNSRSEMNVSTLELGDSALYLCASSLGGDGITEAFFGQGTRLTVV.

The V and J genes are TRBV7-9 and TRBJ2-5; D ambiguous. V shed 2 bases and J shed 2 bases, with 12 bases lying between them. The germline CDR1 and CDR2 sequences are SEHNR and FQNEAQ (reference sequence). The CDR3 covers 15 residues. CDR3 loop: CASSLNPDGQETQYF. In DNA, the CDR3 is TGTGCCAGCAGCTTAAACCCCGACGGACAAGAGACCCAGTACTTC.

V is TRBV11-2 and J is TRBJ2-5; D is uncertain. Trimming cost V 1 base and J 1 base, with 10 bases left between them. The V gene's germline CDR1 is SGHAT and CDR2 FQNNGV. The CDR3 sequence is 15 residues long. The CDR3 protein is CASSLGQTFQETQYF. In DNA, the CDR3 is TGTGCCAGCAGCTTAGGTCAGACCTTCCAAGAGACCCAGTACTTC.

The V gene is TRBV11-3, the J gene TRBJ2-7, with no clear D. The ends were cut back, 5 bases at V and 2 bases at J, with 16 bases in the middle. The V gene's germline CDR1 is SGHNT and CDR2 YENEEA. The CDR3 covers 15 residues. The CDR3 region is CASSGRLTLTYEQYF. CDR3 in DNA: TGTGCCAGCAGCGGTCGCCTTACTCTGACCTACGAGCAGTACTTC.

The chain links TRBV18 to TRBJ2-5, with TRBD2 matching over 9 bases. V gave up 8 bases and J gave up 5 bases; unmatched junction bases: 6. CDR1 and CDR2 from the germline V gene are KGHSH and LQKENI. CDR3 size: 13 residues. Written as DNA, the CDR3 is TGTGCCAGCAAAATAGCGGGAGACGAGACCCAGTACTTC. Its translation: CASKIAGDETQYF.

V gene TRBV6-6 combines with J gene TRBJ1-1; D is possibly TRBD1 (5 bases). Germline-derived CDR1 and CDR2 are MNHNY and SVGAGI (reference sequence). V dropped 6 bases and J dropped 7 bases, with 15 bases sitting between them. This CDR3 has 13 amino acids. CDR3 region: CASRKGLTSEAFF. Written as DNA, the CDR3 is TGTGCCAGCAGAAAGGGACTTACCAGTGAAGCTTTCTTT.

V is TRBV9 and J is TRBJ2-7; 8 positions agree with TRBD2. V trimming: 3 bases; J trimming: 6 bases; junction bases outside the gene matches: 11. The CDR3 sequence is 15 residues long. Germline V gene sequence: CDR1 SGDLS, CDR2 YYNGEE. CDR3 sequence reads: CASSARTGGAGEQYF. The CDR3, as DNA: TGTGCCAGCAGCGCGCGAACCGGGGGGGCCGGCGAGCAGTACTTC.

The chain combines TRBV6-5 with TRBJ2-7, with D tentatively TRBD2 (5 bases). Germline CDR1 is MNHEY and CDR2 is SVGAGI. CDR3 size: 14 residues. Trimming stripped 1 base from V and 7 bases from J, with 14 bases between. The CDR3 region has the DNA TGTGCCAGCAGTTACTTCGTCCCGGGATCGGAGCAGTACTTC. It translates to CASSYFVPGSEQYF.

This clone occurred a few times. The CDR3 loop is CASSRLAGGADTQYF. The CDR3 coding sequence is TGTGCCAGCAGCCGACTAGCGGGGGGGGCAGATACGCAGTATTTT. J is TRBJ2-3 and V is TRBV2; 14 bases line up with TRBD2. The CDR3 has 15 amino acids. Germline loops: CDR1 SNHLY, CDR2 FYNNEI. J lost 4 bases, V lost 6 bases, and 3 bases had no gene match.

The genes are TRBV2 and TRBJ1-5; 8 positions agree with TRBD1. The V segment lost 11 bases and the J segment 6 bases; nucleotides outside the gene matches: 12. Germline-derived CDR1 and CDR2 are SNHLY and FYNNEI. The CDR3 is made up of 14 amino acids. The CDR3 loop reads CAGSQDRGIQPQHF. The CDR3 DNA follows: TGTGCCGGTTCCCAAGACAGGGGTATTCAGCCCCAGCATTTT.

The chain uses TRBV9 and TRBJ1-3, with TRBD1 as a possible D gene (5 bases). The CDR3 runs 16 residues. From germline, CDR1 is SGDLS and CDR2 YYNGEE. The V end lost 2 bases, the J end lost 4 bases, and 16 bases lay between the germline ends. CDR3 bases: TGTGCCAGCAGCGTGGTACCGAGGGGCTCGGGAAACACCATATATTTT. It codes for CASSVVPRGSGNTIYF.